Detailed here is one TCR beta chain. Its matching antigen is unknown. The germline V gene encodes CDR1 SGDLS and CDR2 YYNGEE. This CDR3 has 15 amino acids. Between the trimmed V and J ends, which lost 2 bases and 2 bases, there was a span of 14 bases. Clones were sequenced by immunoSEQ multiplex PCR, and TCRdb holds only the in-frame ones, with some missing. The table includes a few hundred thousand clones, about three quarters detected once. This entry comes from a study of cytotoxic CD8 clonotypes in ibrutinib-treated CLL. Across the whole study: There were, on average, approximately 260,000 productive templates and 80,000 to 100,000 productive rearrangements per sample. Study-level points and caveats: Clonality was higher at ibrutinib response and returned toward baseline at progression. Baseline-level clonality went beyond age-matched healthy donors and moved in step with circulating CD8+ T-cell counts. Sampling time points were not equivalent between sustained-remission and progressing patients.

The chain uses TRBV9 and TRBJ2-7; D is uncertain. The source is a human donor with chronic lymphocytic leukemia. Sample: PBMCs, taken after 24 months of ibrutinib treatment. The CDR3 loop is CASSVSMDFAYEQYF. The DNA for the CDR3 is TGTGCCAGCAGCGTCTCGATGGATTTTGCCTACGAGCAGTACTTC.